The clone carrying this T cell receptor beta chain was counted a few times. The sample belongs to a study of shared clonotypes between healthy human individuals. Using immunoSEQ multiplex PCR, the repertoire was profiled, and TCRdb retains in-frame clones only, with some absent. The profile covers more than 200,000 clones, with about 65% appearing a single time and around 10% taken by the ten largest. The germline V gene has CDR1 SQVTM and CDR2 ANQGSEA. The V segment lost 7 bases and the J segment 5 bases; nucleotides outside the gene matches: 3. This CDR3 has 13 residues. This chain connects TRBV29-1 to TRBJ2-2, with TRBD2 identical over 11 bases. Input material: memory CD4+ T cells sorted from blood. Documented subset: CD45RA-negative fraction. The receptor comes from a man in his thirties or forties in good health. CDR3 bases: TGCAGCGGACGGACTAGCGGGACCGGGGAGCTGTTTTTT. Its protein product is CSGRTSGTGELFF.